This TCR beta chain was recovered during a study of CD8+CD57+ T cells in acquired aplastic anemia. Only patients with CD8+CD57+ cell expansion on flow cytometry were chosen for sequencing. For CDR3 and TCR beta VDJ profiling, genomic DNA was the template used. MiXCR was run by TCRdb on the reads, yielding one entry per CDR3 protein. The sample holds around 210,000 distinct CDR3 sequences; approximately 60% are singletons and the top ten take about 60%. There are 12 residues in the CDR3. The V and J ends lost 6 bases and 8 bases respectively, with 8 bases between them. Germline V gives CDR1 MRHNA, CDR2 SNTAGT.

This clonotype was sampled from a human donor with aplastic anemia. The chain has TRBV6-4 and TRBJ1-6; D is unresolved. The specimen sequenced was sorted CD4+, CD8+, or CD8+CD57+ T cells (not recorded which) from PBMCs. The CDR3 sequence: CASSQPDSPLHF. CDR3 coding DNA: TGTGCCAGCAGCCAACCTGATTCACCCCTCCACTTT.